These T cell receptor beta chains were read from a single sample in a study of shared clonotypes between healthy human individuals. TCRdb's copy holds only in-frame clones and misses some; the assay was immunoSEQ multiplex PCR. Altogether 2,500,000 or so clones are present, about 90% being singletons, with the ten largest covering around 0.38%. Sequenced input: naive CD4+ T cells from PBMCs. These receptor sequences come from a man younger than 35 in good health. Some clones in this sample may be carry-over from other donors' samples. Each CDR3 is given without its conserved first and last residue. The order of the fields is J gene, V gene, CDR3 protein.

j_call: TRBJ2-5; v_call: TRBV5-1; cdr3_aa: ASSLGGRPQETQY
j_call: TRBJ1-1; v_call: TRBV6-1; cdr3_aa: ASSEAGLNTEAF
j_call: TRBJ2-7; v_call: TRBV14; cdr3_aa: ASSQLDSVEQY
j_call: TRBJ2-7; v_call: TRBV28; cdr3_aa: ASRGPGGQGEQY
j_call: TRBJ1-6; v_call: TRBV6-6; cdr3_aa: ASSYGDRGPSLH
j_call: TRBJ2-7; v_call: TRBV7-9; cdr3_aa: ASSPTGLKFNEQY
j_call: TRBJ2-1; v_call: TRBV5-1; cdr3_aa: ASSPGTSGTEQF
j_call: TRBJ1-1; v_call: TRBV28; cdr3_aa: ASSTQGGLGNTEAF
j_call: TRBJ2-1; v_call: TRBV7-3; cdr3_aa: ASSLSAGVGYNEQF
j_call: TRBJ1-1; v_call: TRBV11-1; cdr3_aa: ASRSNTGTEAF
j_call: TRBJ1-2; v_call: TRBV7-3; cdr3_aa: ASSRGTGDGYT
j_call: TRBJ2-5; v_call: TRBV19; cdr3_aa: ASSARTRQETQY
j_call: TRBJ1-2; v_call: TRBV28; cdr3_aa: ASSDFGYLRDGYT
j_call: TRBJ2-6; v_call: TRBV2; cdr3_aa: ASSELQVSSGANVLT
j_call: TRBJ1-2; v_call: TRBV19; cdr3_aa: ASSRQTTSYGYT
j_call: TRBJ1-1; v_call: TRBV6-5; cdr3_aa: ASSYDSRRGTEAF
j_call: TRBJ1-2; v_call: TRBV5-6; cdr3_aa: ASSRGVKDSTREGYGYT
j_call: TRBJ1-4; v_call: TRBV5-1; cdr3_aa: ASSSTGVVTNEKLF
j_call: TRBJ1-1; v_call: TRBV9; cdr3_aa: ASSVEAGYTEAF
j_call: TRBJ2-4; v_call: TRBV1; cdr3_aa: TSSQDLQGLAAKNIQY
j_call: TRBJ1-5; v_call: TRBV19; cdr3_aa: ASSGGLNQPQH
j_call: TRBJ1-2; v_call: TRBV6-6; cdr3_aa: ASSYGGETGRAGYT
j_call: TRBJ2-7; v_call: TRBV28; cdr3_aa: ASRTSGSYEQY
j_call: TRBJ1-2; v_call: TRBV6-6; cdr3_aa: ASSSRDIESNYGYT
j_call: TRBJ2-5; v_call: TRBV10-3; cdr3_aa: AIKGTSTGETQY